One sample yielded the 12 T cell receptor beta chains listed below, sequenced in a study of regulatory T cells in long-lasting Graves disease (dated by TCRdb to about 2021). The time point label for this specimen denotes: newly diagnosed GD, antithyroid drugs for less than 3 months. For both TCR sequencing and RNA sequencing, RNA was extracted from PBMCs using TRIzol. Library preparation employed multiplex PCR. The instrument was an Illumina HiSeq 4000. TCR beta libraries were built with iRepertoire HTBI primers and Arm-PCR amplification of CDR3 regions. In TCRdb, the public reads were trimmed at Q25 with fastp and aligned with MiXCR, with productive beta chains retained. Rows are combined by CDR3 protein, so each entry shows the most common genes and DNA. Here the sample has 550,000 or so distinct CDR3 sequences; around 12% occur a single time. 8.9% of the sample is held by the ten biggest clonotypes.

Another study also made use of these data, one on T cells in Graves' hyperthyroidism and ophthalmopathy.

The sequences come from peripheral blood mononuclear cells (PBMCs), collected at new diagnosis, from a patient treated with antithyroid drugs. The receptors were sampled from a woman under 40 with Graves disease. Donor details come from another sample of the same person, matched by shared clones.

This clonotype turned up a few times. The chain uses TRBV7-6 and TRBJ2-5; TRBD2 agrees at 12 bases. Looked up from germline, CDR1 is SGHVS and CDR2 is FNYEAQ. The CDR3 length is 18 residues. V lost 5 bases, J lost 4 bases, and 14 bases stayed unmatched. CDR3 amino acids: CASSARLAGDPVRETQYF. CDR3 DNA sequence: TGTGCCAGCAGCGCCCGACTAGCGGGAGATCCAGTAAGAGAGACCCAGTACTTC.

The chain couples TRBV15 to TRBJ1-2; no clear D. The length of the CDR3 is 13 residues. Trimming took off 0 bases at V and 0 bases at J, with 2 bases between the two ends. CDR1 is LNHNV, CDR2 YYDKDF, per germline (reference sequence). In DNA form, the CDR3 reads TGTGCCACCAGCAGAGATGCTAACTATGGCTACACCTTC. Translated, it gives CATSRDANYGYTF.

There are many counts of this clonotype. Relative to the germline gene, one junction end is altered; a read error may explain this. This rearrangement joins TRBV14 to TRBJ1-2; no clear D gene. CDR1 is SGHDN, CDR2 FVKESK, per germline. The CDR3 runs 13 residues. The CDR3 nucleotides are TGCGCCAGCAGCCAATTAGCTAACTATGGCTACACCTTC. Translating gives CASSQLANYGYTF. Looking up the rest from reference TRBV14 and TRBJ1-2 gives the full variable domain: EAGVTQFPSHSVIEKGQTVTLRCDPISGHDNLYWYRRVMGKEIKFLLHFVKESKQDESGMPNNRFLAERTGGTYSTLKVQPAELEDSGVYFCASSQLANYGYTFGSGTRLTVV.

This clonotype was found many times. The chain recombines TRBV12-3 or TRBV12-4 with TRBJ2-1; TRBD2 matches 8 bases. V lost 3 bases and J lost 2; bases outside the gene matches: 6. The CDR3 contains 16 residues. The CDR3 reads CASSFLGTSPYNEQFF. For the CDR3, the DNA is TGTGCCAGCAGTTTCCTTGGGACTAGTCCCTACAATGAGCAGTTCTTC.

The chain recombines TRBV19 with TRBJ2-7; D is unresolved. The CDR3 spans 15 residues. With 5 bases removed from V and 0 bases from J, the gap between germline ends came to 14 bases. CDR1 and CDR2 (germline): LNHDA, SQIVND (reference sequence). The CDR3 coding sequence is TGTGCCAGTAGTCCCCCTCGGCCCCCCTCCTACGAGCAGTACTTC. This translates into CASSPPRPPSYEQYF.

This clonotype was counted ten times or more. V and J are TRBV27 and TRBJ2-3, with 13 bases that match TRBD2. From germline, CDR1 is MNHEY and CDR2 SMNVEV (reference sequence). The ends lost 5 bases at V and 5 bases at J; junction bases unmatched: 10. The CDR3 sequence is 17 residues long. The CDR3 here is CASSALLAGGPLDTQYF. Written as DNA, the CDR3 is TGTGCCAGCAGTGCGCTACTAGCGGGAGGGCCCTTAGATACGCAGTATTTT.

This clonotype was seen at least ten times. The chain employs TRBV11-2 and TRBJ2-5, with 11 bases identical to TRBD2. After removal of 6 bases from V and 5 bases from J, the junction contained 14 bases not matched to a gene. The CDR3 contains 17 residues. Per germline, CDR1 SGHAT and CDR2 FQNNGV. This CDR3 is CASRPLAGGLLWETQYF. In DNA form, the CDR3 reads TGTGCCAGCAGGCCGCTAGCGGGAGGACTCCTTTGGGAGACCCAGTACTTC.

This clonotype appeared many times. V gene TRBV28 combines with J gene TRBJ2-7; TRBD2 is a possible D gene (5 bases). The germline V and J ends were trimmed by 7 bases and 12 bases, with 25 bases remaining between them. The CDR3 is made up of 14 amino acids. CDR1 is MDHEN and CDR2 is SYDVKM in the germline V gene. CDR3 sequence (DNA): TGTGCCAGCACAACCCCGGGGAGTACAGAGGAACGGTACTTC. Amino acid sequence: CASTTPGSTEERYF.

At least ten counts were recorded for this clonotype. The chain couples TRBV29-1 to TRBJ2-7, with a possible D match to TRBD2 (7 bases). V was cut by 4 bases and J by 4 bases, with 17 bases left in between. This CDR3 is 14 amino acids long. Per germline, CDR1 SQVTM and CDR2 ANQGSEA. CDR3 loop: CSVGGLADAYEQYF. CDR3 sequence (DNA): TGCAGCGTTGGGGGGCTAGCGGATGCATACGAGCAGTACTTC.

At least ten counts were recorded for this clonotype. The V and J genes are TRBV28 and TRBJ1-3; D uncertain. The CDR3 loop spans 13 amino acids. The V end was cut by 5 bases, the J end by 0 bases, with 5 bases between. Germline CDR1 reads MDHEN; CDR2 reads SYDVKM. The CDR3 nucleotides are TGTGCCAGCAGTATGCCCTCTGGAAACACCATATATTTT. This gives the protein CASSMPSGNTIYF.

This clonotype has a handful of counts. This chain connects TRBV5-1 to TRBJ2-1; possible D gene TRBD1, 7 bases. Germline V CDR1 and CDR2: SGHRS, YFSETQ. The CDR3 extends over 20 amino acids. V lost 1 base and J lost 5, with 28 bases in between. The DNA of the CDR3 is TGCGCCAGCAGCTTGTATCTCAGGGGGATACCCGAGGGGAGGAACAATGAGCAGTTCTTC. Amino acids: CASSLYLRGIPEGRNNEQFF.

This clonotype was found many times. The chain carries TRBV11-2 and TRBJ2-1; D unresolved. This CDR3 has 18 residues. The V and J ends lost 0 bases and 0 bases respectively, with 15 bases between them. Germline values: CDR1 SGHAT, CDR2 FQNNGV. CDR3 loop: CASSLDSWAASSYNEQFF. In DNA form, the CDR3 reads TGTGCCAGCAGCTTAGATTCCTGGGCGGCGAGCTCCTACAATGAGCAGTTCTTC.